Listed below are T cell receptor beta chains from one sample, sequenced in a study of CD8+ T cells in alopecia areata. Assay: immunoSEQ multiplex PCR; the TCRdb copy retains only in-frame clones and omits some. The sample holds under 150,000 clones; roughly 50% are singletons and the top ten take 3% to 4%. The sample was CD4+ T cells sorted from blood, taken at week 24, from a patient treated with tofacitinib. The receptors originated from a human donor with alopecia areata. The CDR3 runs from the conserved cysteine through the conserved F or W. Fields, in order: V gene, D gene, J gene, clone size, CDR3 protein, CDR3 DNA. A D gene is named only where the DNA matches it firmly. Expanded clones are given a class, and other clones once, few, many or no size at all.

>TRBV4-3|NA|TRBJ1-2|NA
CASSQDRVTTQGYTF
TGCGCCAGCAGCCAAGATCGGGTGACGACACAAGGCTACACCTTC
>TRBV4-1|NA|TRBJ2-3|NA
CASSQEPRTASSDTDTQYF
TGCGCCAGCAGCCAAGAGCCCCGGACGGCCAGCTCAGACACAGATACGCAGTATTTT
>TRBV30|NA|TRBJ1-5|NA
CAWSYRGNQPQHF
TGTGCCTGGTCGTATAGGGGGAATCAGCCCCAGCATTTT
>TRBV2|TRBD1|TRBJ2-3|NA
CASSEPQGMTDTQYF
TGTGCCAGCAGTGAGCCACAGGGGATGACAGATACGCAGTATTTT
>TRBV29-1|TRBD1|TRBJ1-1|NA
CSVVKGADTEAFF
TGCAGCGTTGTTAAGGGGGCGGACACTGAAGCTTTCTTT
>TRBV4-2|NA|TRBJ2-1|NA
CASSQEIANSYNEQFF
TGTGCCAGCAGCCAAGAGATAGCCAATAGCTACAATGAGCAGTTCTTC
>TRBV29-1|NA|TRBJ2-5|NA
CSVFPTGETQYF
TGCAGCGTTTTTCCGACGGGAGAGACCCAGTACTTC
>TRBV25-1|NA|TRBJ1-2|few
CASAPRGAVHYGYTF
TGTGCCAGCGCCCCCAGGGGCGCGGTTCACTACGGCTACACCTTC
>TRBV25-1|NA|TRBJ1-2|NA
CASSETGLYGYTF
TGTGCCAGCAGTGAGACAGGCCTCTATGGCTACACCTTC
>TRBV19|NA|TRBJ1-4|few
CASRRTTNEKLFF
TGTGCCAGTAGGCGGACAACTAATGAAAAACTGTTTTTT
>TRBV18|NA|TRBJ1-5|few
CASSGDGQNQPQHF
TGTGCCAGCTCAGGGGACGGGCAGAATCAGCCCCAGCATTTT
>TRBV7-9|NA|TRBJ1-1|NA
CASSLDGGPTEAFF
TGTGCCAGCAGCTTAGATGGGGGGCCTACTGAAGCTTTCTTT
>TRBV30|NA|TRBJ2-5|NA
CAWSRSIVETQYF
TGTGCCTGGTCCAGGAGTATCGTAGAGACCCAGTACTTC
>TRBV15|NA|TRBJ2-5|NA
CATSRDIETQYF
TGTGCCACCAGCAGAGATATAGAGACCCAGTACTTC
>TRBV2|NA|TRBJ1-4|NA
CASKILGQGNEKLFF
TGTGCCAGCAAGATTCTGGGGCAGGGTAATGAAAAACTGTTTTTT
>TRBV11-2|NA|TRBJ2-2|NA
CASNPGSWTGELFF
TGTGCCAGCAACCCGGGGTCGTGGACCGGGGAGCTGTTTTTT
>TRBV7-2|NA|TRBJ2-4|NA
CASSAGTAQKGYIQYF
TGTGCCAGCAGCGCGGGGACAGCTCAGAAGGGGTACATTCAGTACTTC
>TRBV6-6|TRBD1|TRBJ2-7|NA
CASRDTTGALHEQYF
TGTGCCAGCAGGGACACGACAGGGGCCCTCCACGAGCAGTACTTC
>TRBV25-1|TRBD1|TRBJ1-2|NA
CASSAGTGRSDYGYTF
TGTGCCAGCAGCGCCGGGACAGGGAGGTCTGACTATGGCTACACCTTC
>TRBV5-1|TRBD1|TRBJ2-1|NA
CASSLEGQGYNEQFF
TGCGCCAGCAGCTTGGAGGGACAGGGGTACAATGAGCAGTTCTTC
>TRBV18|NA|TRBJ2-5|NA
CASSLGYQETQYF
TGTGCCAGCTCACTGGGGTACCAAGAGACCCAGTACTTC
>TRBV15|NA|TRBJ1-6|NA
CATSNGITSYNSPLHF
TGTGCCACCAGCAACGGGATTACCTCCTATAATTCACCCCTCCACTTT
>TRBV29-1|NA|TRBJ2-5|NA
CSVEQGGGTQYF
TGCAGCGTTGAACAGGGGGGTGGGACCCAGTACTTC
>TRBV5-1|NA|TRBJ2-3|NA
CASSLEGGTDTQYF
TGCGCCAGCAGCTTGGAGGGCGGCACAGATACGCAGTATTTT
>TRBV9|NA|TRBJ1-1|NA
CASSVTGGDTEAFF
TGTGCCAGCAGCGTTACAGGAGGGGACACTGAAGCTTTCTTT
>TRBV29-1|TRBD1|TRBJ2-3|few
CSARGLGTDTQYF
TGCAGCGCCAGGGGGCTGGGGACAGATACGCAGTATTTT
>TRBV6-5|NA|TRBJ1-2|NA
CASSYSIGTRAGYTF
TGTGCCAGCAGTTACTCGATCGGAACGAGGGCCGGCTACACCTTC
>TRBV2|NA|TRBJ2-7|NA
CASSLGGSYEQYF
TGTGCCAGCAGCTTAGGGGGGTCCTACGAGCAGTACTTC
>TRBV5-1|TRBD2|TRBJ2-3|NA
CASGTSVTDTQYF
TGCGCCAGTGGGACTAGCGTCACAGATACGCAGTATTTT
>TRBV5-1|TRBD2|TRBJ2-5|NA
CASSLGTSGETQYF
TGCGCCAGCAGCTTGGGCACTAGCGGGGAGACCCAGTACTTC
>TRBV5-1|NA|TRBJ1-1|NA
CASSSDPGSVNTEAFF
TGCGCCAGCAGCTCGGACCCTGGCAGCGTCAATACTGAAGCTTTCTTT
>TRBV19|NA|TRBJ1-4|NA
CASRSAGYNEKLFF
TGTGCCAGTAGATCCGCGGGGTATAATGAAAAACTGTTTTTT